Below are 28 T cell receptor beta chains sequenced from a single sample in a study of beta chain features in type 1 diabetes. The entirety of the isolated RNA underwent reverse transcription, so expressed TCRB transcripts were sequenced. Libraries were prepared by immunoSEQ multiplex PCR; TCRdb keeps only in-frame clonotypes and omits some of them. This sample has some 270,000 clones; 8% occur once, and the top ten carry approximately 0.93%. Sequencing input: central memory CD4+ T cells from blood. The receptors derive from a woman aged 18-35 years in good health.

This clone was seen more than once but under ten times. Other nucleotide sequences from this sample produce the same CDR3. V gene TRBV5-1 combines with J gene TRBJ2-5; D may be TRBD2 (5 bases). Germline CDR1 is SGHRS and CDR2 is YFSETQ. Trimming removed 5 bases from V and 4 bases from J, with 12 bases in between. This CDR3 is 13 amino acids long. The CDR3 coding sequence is TGCGCCAGCAGTTTCGGGGTGAGAGAGACCCAGTACTTC. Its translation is CASSFGVRETQYF.

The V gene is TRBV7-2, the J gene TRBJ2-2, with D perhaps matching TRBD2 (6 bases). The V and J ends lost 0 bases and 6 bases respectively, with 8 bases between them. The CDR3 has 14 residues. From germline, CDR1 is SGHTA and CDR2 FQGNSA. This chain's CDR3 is CASSLAEGSGELFF. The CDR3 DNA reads TGTGCCAGCAGCTTAGCGGAGGGCTCCGGGGAGCTGTTTTTT.

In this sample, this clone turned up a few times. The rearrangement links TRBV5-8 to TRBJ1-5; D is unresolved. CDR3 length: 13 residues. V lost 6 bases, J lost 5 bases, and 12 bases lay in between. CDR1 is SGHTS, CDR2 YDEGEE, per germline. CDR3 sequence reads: CASTLRRDQPQHF. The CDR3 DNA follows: TGTGCCAGCACCCTGAGGAGGGATCAGCCCCAGCATTTT.

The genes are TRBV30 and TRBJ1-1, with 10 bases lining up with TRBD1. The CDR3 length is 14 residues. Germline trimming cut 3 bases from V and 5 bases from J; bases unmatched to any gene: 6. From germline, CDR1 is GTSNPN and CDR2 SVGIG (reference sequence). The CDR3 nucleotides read TGTGCCTGGAGGGACAGGGGGTATAGAACTGAAGCTTTCTTT. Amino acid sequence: CAWRDRGYRTEAFF.

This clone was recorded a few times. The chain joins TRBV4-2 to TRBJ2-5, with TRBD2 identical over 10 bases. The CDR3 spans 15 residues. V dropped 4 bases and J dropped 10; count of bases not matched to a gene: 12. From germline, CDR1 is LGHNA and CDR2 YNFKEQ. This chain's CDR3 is CASSLDTGLASGQYF. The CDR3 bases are TGTGCCAGCAGCCTAGATACGGGACTAGCGTCGGGCCAGTACTTC.

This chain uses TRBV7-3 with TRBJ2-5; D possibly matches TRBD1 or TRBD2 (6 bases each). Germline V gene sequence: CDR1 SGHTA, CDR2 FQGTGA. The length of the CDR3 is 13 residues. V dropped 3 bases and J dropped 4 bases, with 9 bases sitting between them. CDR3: CASSFGGLETQYF. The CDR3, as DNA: TGTGCCAGCAGCTTTGGGGGGCTAGAGACCCAGTACTTC. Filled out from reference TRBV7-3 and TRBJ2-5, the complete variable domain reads GAGVSQTPSNKVTEKGKYVELRCDPISGHTALYWYRQSLGQGPEFLIYFQGTGAADDSGLPNDRFFAVRPEGSVSTLKIQRTERGDSAVYLCASSFGGLETQYFGPGTRLLVL.

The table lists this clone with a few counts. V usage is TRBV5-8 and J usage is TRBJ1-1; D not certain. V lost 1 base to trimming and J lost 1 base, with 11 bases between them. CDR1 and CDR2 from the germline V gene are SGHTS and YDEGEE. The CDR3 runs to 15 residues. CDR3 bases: TGTGCCAGCAGCTTGTCGGGGAGCCCGAACACTGAAGCTTTCTTT. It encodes CASSLSGSPNTEAFF.

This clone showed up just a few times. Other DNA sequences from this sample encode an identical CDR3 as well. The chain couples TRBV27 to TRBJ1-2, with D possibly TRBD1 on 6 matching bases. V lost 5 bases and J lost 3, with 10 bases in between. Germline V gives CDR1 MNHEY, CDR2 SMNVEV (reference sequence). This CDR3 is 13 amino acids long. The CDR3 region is CASSGQGYYGYTF. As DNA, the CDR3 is TGTGCCAGCAGTGGCCAGGGGTACTATGGCTACACCTTC.

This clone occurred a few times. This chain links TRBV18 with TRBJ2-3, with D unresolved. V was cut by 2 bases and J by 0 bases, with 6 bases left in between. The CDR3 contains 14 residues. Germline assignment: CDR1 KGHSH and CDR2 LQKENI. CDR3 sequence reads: CASSPSASTDTQYF. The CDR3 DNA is TGTGCCAGCTCACCATCAGCTAGCACAGATACGCAGTATTTT.

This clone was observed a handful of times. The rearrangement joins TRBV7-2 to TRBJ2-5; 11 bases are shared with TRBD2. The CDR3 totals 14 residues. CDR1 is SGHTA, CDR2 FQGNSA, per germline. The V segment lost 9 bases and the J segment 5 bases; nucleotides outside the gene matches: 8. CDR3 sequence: CASTASGRRETQYF. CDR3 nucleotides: TGTGCCAGTACTGCTAGCGGGAGGCGTGAGACCCAGTACTTC.

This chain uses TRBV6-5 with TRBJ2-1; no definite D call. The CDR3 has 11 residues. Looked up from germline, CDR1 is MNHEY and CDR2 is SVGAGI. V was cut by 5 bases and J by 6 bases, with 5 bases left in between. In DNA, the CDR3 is TGTGCCAGCAGTCCCCTCAATGAGCAGTTCTTC. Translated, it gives CASSPLNEQFF.

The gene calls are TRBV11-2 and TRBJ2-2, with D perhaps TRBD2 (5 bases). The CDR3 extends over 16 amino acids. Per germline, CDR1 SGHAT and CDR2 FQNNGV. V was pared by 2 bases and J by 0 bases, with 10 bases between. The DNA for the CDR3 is TGTGCCAGCAGCTTAATCCCACTAGCGAACACCGGGGAGCTGTTTTTT. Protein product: CASSLIPLANTGELFF.

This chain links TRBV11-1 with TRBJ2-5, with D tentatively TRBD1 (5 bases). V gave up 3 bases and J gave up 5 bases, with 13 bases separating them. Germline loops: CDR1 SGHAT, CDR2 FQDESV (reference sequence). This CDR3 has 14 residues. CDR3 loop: CASSFKRGWETQYF. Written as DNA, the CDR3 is TGTGCCAGCAGCTTTAAAAGGGGTTGGGAGACCCAGTACTTC.

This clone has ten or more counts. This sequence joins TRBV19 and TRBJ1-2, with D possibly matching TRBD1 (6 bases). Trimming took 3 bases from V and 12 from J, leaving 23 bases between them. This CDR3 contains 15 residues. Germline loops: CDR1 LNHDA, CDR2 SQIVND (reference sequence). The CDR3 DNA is TGTGCCAGTAGTATTGCGAGGACAGCGGCCCGATCTGACACCTTC. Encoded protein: CASSIARTAARSDTF.

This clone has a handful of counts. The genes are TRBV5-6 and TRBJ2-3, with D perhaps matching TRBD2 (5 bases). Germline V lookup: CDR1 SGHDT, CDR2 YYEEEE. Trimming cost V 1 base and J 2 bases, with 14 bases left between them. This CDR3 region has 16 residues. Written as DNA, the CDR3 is TGTGCCAGCAGCTTGATCGGGGTATCGGACACAGATACGCAGTATTTT. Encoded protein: CASSLIGVSDTDTQYF.

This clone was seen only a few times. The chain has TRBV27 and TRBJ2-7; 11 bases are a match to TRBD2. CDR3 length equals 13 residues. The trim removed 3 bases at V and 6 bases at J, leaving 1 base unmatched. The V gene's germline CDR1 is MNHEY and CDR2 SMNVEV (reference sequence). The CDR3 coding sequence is TGTGCCAGCAGTTTTAGCGGGGGGGCCGAGCAGTACGTC. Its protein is CASSFSGGAEQYV.

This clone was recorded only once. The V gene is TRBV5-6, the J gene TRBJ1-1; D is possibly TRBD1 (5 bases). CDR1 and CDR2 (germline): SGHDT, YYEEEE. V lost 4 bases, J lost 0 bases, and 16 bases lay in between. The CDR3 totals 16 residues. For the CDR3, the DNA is TGTGCCAGCAGCGGGCCGGGGGTGGACATGAACACTGAAGCTTTCTTT. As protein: CASSGPGVDMNTEAFF.

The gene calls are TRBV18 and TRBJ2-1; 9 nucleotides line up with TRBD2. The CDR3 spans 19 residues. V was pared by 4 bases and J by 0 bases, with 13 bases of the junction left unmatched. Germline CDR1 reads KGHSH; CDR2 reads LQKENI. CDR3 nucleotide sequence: TGTGCCAGCTCACGGTCCCGGGGGACTAGCTTTAGCTCCTACAATGAGCAGTTCTTC. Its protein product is CASSRSRGTSFSSYNEQFF. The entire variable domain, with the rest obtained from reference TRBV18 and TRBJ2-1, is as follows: NAGVMQNPRHLVRRRGQEARLRCSPMKGHSHVYWYRQLPEEGLKFMVYLQKENIIDESGMPKERFSAEFPKEGPSILRIQQVVRGDSAAYFCASSRSRGTSFSSYNEQFFGPGTRLTVL.

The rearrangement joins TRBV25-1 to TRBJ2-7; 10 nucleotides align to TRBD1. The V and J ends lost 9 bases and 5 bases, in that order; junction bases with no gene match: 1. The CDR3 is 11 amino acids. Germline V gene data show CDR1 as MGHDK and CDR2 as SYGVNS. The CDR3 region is CARGQGDEQYF. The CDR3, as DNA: TGTGCCAGAGGACAGGGGGACGAGCAGTACTTC.

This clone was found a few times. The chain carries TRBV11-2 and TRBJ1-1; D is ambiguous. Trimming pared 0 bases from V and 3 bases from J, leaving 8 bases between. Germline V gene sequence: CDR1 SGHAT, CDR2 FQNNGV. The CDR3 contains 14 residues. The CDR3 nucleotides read TGTGCCAGCAGCTTAGATCTACGGGACACTGAAGCTTTCTTT. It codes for CASSLDLRDTEAFF.

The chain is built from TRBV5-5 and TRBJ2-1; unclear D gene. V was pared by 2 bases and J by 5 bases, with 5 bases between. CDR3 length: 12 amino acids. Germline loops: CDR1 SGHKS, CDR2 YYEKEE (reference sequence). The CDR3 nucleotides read TGTGCCAGCAGCTTTTTCGACAATGAGCAGTTCTTC. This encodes CASSFFDNEQFF.

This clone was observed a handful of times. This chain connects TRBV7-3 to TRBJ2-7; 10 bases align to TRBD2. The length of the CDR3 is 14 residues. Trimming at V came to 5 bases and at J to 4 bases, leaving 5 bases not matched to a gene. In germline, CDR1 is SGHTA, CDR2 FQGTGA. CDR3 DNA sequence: TGTGCCAGCAGCATTACTAGCGGGACTTACGAGCAGTACTTC. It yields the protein CASSITSGTYEQYF. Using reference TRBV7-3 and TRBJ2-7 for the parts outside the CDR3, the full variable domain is GAGVSQTPSNKVTEKGKYVELRCDPISGHTALYWYRQSLGQGPEFLIYFQGTGAADDSGLPNDRFFAVRPEGSVSTLKIQRTERGDSAVYLCASSITSGTYEQYFGPGTRLTVT.

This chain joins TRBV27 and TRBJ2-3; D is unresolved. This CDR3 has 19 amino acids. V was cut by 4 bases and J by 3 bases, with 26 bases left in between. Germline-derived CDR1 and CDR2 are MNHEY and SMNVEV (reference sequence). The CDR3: CASSYSLTRPNFRTDTQYF. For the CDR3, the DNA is TGTGCCAGCAGTTACAGCCTGACTCGCCCGAATTTCCGTACAGATACGCAGTATTTT.

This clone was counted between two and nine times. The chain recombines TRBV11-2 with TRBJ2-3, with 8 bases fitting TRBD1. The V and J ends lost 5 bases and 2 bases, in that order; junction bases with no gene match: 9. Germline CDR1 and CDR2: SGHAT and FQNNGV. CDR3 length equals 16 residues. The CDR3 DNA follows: TGTGCCAGCAGCCAACCGCGGGACAGGAACACAGATACGCAGTATTTT. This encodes CASSQPRDRNTDTQYF.

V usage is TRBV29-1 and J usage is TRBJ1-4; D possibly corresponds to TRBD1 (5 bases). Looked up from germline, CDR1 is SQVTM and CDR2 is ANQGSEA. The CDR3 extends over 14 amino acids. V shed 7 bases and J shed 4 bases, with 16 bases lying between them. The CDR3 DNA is TGCAGCGCTGTGAAGGGGAGCTATAATGAAAAACTGTTTTTT. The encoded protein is CSAVKGSYNEKLFF.

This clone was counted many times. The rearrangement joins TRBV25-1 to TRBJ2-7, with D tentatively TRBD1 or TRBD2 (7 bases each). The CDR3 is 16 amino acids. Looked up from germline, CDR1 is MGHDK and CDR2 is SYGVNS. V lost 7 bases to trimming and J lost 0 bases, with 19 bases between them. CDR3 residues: CASTGGQPRPSYEQYV. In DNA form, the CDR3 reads TGTGCCAGCACGGGGGGACAGCCCAGACCCTCCTACGAGCAGTACGTC.

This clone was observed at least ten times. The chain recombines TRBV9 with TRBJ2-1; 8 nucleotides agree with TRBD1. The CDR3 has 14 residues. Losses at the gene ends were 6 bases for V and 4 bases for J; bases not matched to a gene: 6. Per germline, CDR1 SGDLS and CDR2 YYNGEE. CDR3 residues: CASTPGQVYNEQFF. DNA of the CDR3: TGTGCCAGCACTCCGGGACAGGTTTACAATGAGCAGTTCTTC. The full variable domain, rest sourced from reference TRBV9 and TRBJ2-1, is DSGVTQTPKHLITATGQRVTLRCSPRSGDLSVYWYQQSLDQGLQFLIQYYNGEERAKGNILERFSAQQFPDLHSELNLSSLELGDSALYFCASTPGQVYNEQFFGPGTRLTVL.

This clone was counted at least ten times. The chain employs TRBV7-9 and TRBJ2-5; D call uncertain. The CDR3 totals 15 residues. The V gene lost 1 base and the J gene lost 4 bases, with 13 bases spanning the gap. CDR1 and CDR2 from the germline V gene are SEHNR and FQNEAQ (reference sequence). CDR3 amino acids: CASSLGVVSVETQYF. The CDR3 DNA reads TGTGCCAGCAGCTTAGGAGTTGTCAGCGTAGAGACCCAGTACTTC.